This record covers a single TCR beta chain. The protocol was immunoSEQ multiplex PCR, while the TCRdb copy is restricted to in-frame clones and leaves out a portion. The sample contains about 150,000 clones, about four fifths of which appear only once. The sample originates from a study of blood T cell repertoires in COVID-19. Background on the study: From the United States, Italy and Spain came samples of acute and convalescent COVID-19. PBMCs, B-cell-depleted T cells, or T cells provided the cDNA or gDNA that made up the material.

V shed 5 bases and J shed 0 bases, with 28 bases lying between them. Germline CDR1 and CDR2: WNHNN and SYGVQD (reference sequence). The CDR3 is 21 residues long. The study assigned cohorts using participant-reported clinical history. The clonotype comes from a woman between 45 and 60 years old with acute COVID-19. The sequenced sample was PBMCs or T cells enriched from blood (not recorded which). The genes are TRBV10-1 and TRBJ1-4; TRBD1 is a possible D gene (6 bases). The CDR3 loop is CASSYPGPIWGHNATNEKLFF. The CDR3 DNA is TGCGCCAGCAGTTACCCGGGCCCCATATGGGGACACAACGCAACTAATGAAAAACTGTTTTTT.